These 18 T cell receptor beta chains were sequenced from one sample in a study of blood T cell repertoires in COVID-19. TCRdb's table, derived via immunoSEQ multiplex PCR, lists solely in-frame clones and lacks some. Counted here are over 100,000 clones, roughly 80% occurring once; the ten biggest clones make up 10%. Material: peripheral blood. All receptors derive from a human donor in a cohort sampled during active COVID-19.

This sequence joins TRBV27 and TRBJ2-7; D remains unclear. Trimming took 4 bases from V and 0 from J, leaving 16 bases between them. This CDR3 contains 16 residues. Germline V gives CDR1 MNHEY, CDR2 SMNVEV (reference sequence). The CDR3 nucleotides read TGTGCCAGCAGTTCGATAAGCTCGCTTAGCTCCTACGAGCAGTACTTC. Its translation: CASSSISSLSSYEQYF.

The chain recombines TRBV7-3 with TRBJ2-2; TRBD2 agrees at 9 bases. Germline values: CDR1 SGHTA, CDR2 FQGTGA. This CDR3 comprises 18 residues. Unmatched junction bases numbered 8, after V lost 2 bases and J lost 1 base. CDR3 region: CASSLYGSGGENTGELFF. For the CDR3, the DNA is TGTGCCAGCAGCTTATACGGTAGCGGGGGCGAGAACACCGGGGAGCTGTTTTTT.

The chain recombines TRBV30 with TRBJ2-3; TRBD2 matches 7 bases. After removal of 0 bases from V and 0 bases from J, the junction contained 9 bases not matched to a gene. The CDR3 sequence is 17 residues long. Germline V CDR1 and CDR2: GTSNPN, SVGIG (reference sequence). This CDR3 is CAWSVFGRGTSTDTQYF. DNA of the CDR3: TGTGCCTGGAGTGTATTCGGGCGGGGGACTAGCACAGATACGCAGTATTTT. Combining the CDR3 with reference TRBV30 and TRBJ2-3 gives the whole variable domain SQTIHQWPATLVQPVGSPLSLECTVEGTSNPNLYWYRQAAGRGLQLLFYSVGIGQISSEVPQNLSASRPQDRQFILSSKKLLLSDSGFYLCAWSVFGRGTSTDTQYFGPGTRLTVL.

The chain carries TRBV7-9 and TRBJ2-2; D perhaps matches TRBD2 (8 bases). V was pared by 5 bases and J by 7 bases, with 17 bases between. CDR3 size: 15 residues. Germline CDR1 is SEHNR and CDR2 is FQNEAQ (reference sequence). Here the CDR3 reads CASSREGASGGELFF. The CDR3 DNA reads as TGTGCCAGCAGCCGGGAGGGGGCGAGTGGCGGGGAGCTGTTTTTT.

This chain connects TRBV11-1 to TRBJ2-1; TRBD1 agrees at 9 bases. J was trimmed by 4 bases and V by 5 bases; bases with no gene match: 6. Germline CDR1 and CDR2: SGHAT and FQDESV (reference sequence). This CDR3 has 15 residues. CDR3 coding DNA: TGTGCCAGCAGCCATTACAGGGGGCAATACAATGAGCAGTTCTTC. It translates to CASSHYRGQYNEQFF.

There are many counts of this clone. This chain links TRBV7-9 with TRBJ2-5, with 11 bases identical to TRBD2. Germline assignment: CDR1 SEHNR and CDR2 FQNEAQ (reference sequence). CDR3 length: 17 amino acids. With V trimmed by 5 bases and J by 5 bases, 13 bases remained unmatched. CDR3 protein: CASSPNRLAGGTETQYF. CDR3 DNA sequence: TGTGCCAGCAGCCCTAATCGGCTAGCGGGGGGAACGGAGACCCAGTACTTC.

The rearrangement joins TRBV12-3 or TRBV12-4 to TRBJ2-7; 8 bases match TRBD1. The length of the CDR3 is 12 residues. J gave up 6 bases and V 6 bases, and 4 bases lay outside the gene matches. In DNA, the CDR3 is TGTGCCAGCAGACATACAGGGGGCGAGCAGTACTTC. Amino acid sequence: CASRHTGGEQYF.

The rearrangement joins TRBV28 to TRBJ2-3, with D unclear. Germline lookup yields CDR1 MDHEN and CDR2 SYDVKM. Trimming removed 6 bases at V and 4 bases at J, with 8 bases between. The CDR3 length is 12 residues. The CDR3 DNA sequence: TGTGCCAGCAGGTATTCGTCAGATACGCAGTATTTT. Translated: CASRYSSDTQYF.

The chain uses TRBV11-3 and TRBJ2-7, with 10 bases fitting TRBD1. The CDR3 is 13 residues long. Germline CDR1 and CDR2: SGHNT and YENEEA. V lost 6 bases and J lost 3; bases outside the gene matches: 2. CDR3 in DNA: TGTGCCAGCAGGGGACAGGGGTTCTACGAGCAGTACTTC. It is translated as CASRGQGFYEQYF.

The chain employs TRBV28 and TRBJ2-7; tentatively, D is TRBD2 (6 bases). Between the trimmed V and J ends, which lost 8 bases and 5 bases, there was a span of 25 bases. CDR3 size: 16 residues. From germline, CDR1 is MDHEN and CDR2 SYDVKM. The CDR3 nucleotides are TGTGCCAGCTACGAAGCATTGGGCGGGATGACTGACGAGCAGTACTTC. This gives the protein CASYEALGGMTDEQYF. Complete variable domain (other parts from reference TRBV28 and TRBJ2-7): DVKVTQSSRYLVKRTGEKVFLECVQDMDHENMFWYRQDPGLGLRLIYFSYDVKMKEKGDIPEGYSVSREKKERFSLILESASTNQTSMYLCASYEALGGMTDEQYFGPGTRLTVT.

The genes are TRBV11-2 and TRBJ2-1; 8 bases are a match to TRBD2. The trim removed 5 bases at V and 6 bases at J, leaving 9 bases unmatched. CDR1 is SGHAT and CDR2 is FQNNGV in the germline V gene. The CDR3 runs to 15 residues. Here the CDR3 DNA reads TGTGCCAGCAGCCCCAACGGGGGGGCCTTCAATGAGCAGTTCTTC. Translation gives CASSPNGGAFNEQFF. The full variable domain, completed using reference TRBV11-2 and TRBJ2-1, is EAGVAQSPRYKIIEKRQSVAFWCNPISGHATLYWYQQILGQGPKLLIQFQNNGVVDDSQLPKDRFSAERLKGVDSTLKIQPAKLEDSAVYLCASSPNGGAFNEQFFGPGTRLTVL.

CDR3 sequence reads: CASSEFGGEDNEQFF. DNA of the CDR3: TGTGCCAGCTCAGAGTTTGGGGGCGAAGACAATGAGCAGTTCTTC. V is TRBV18 and J is TRBJ2-1, with D possibly being TRBD1 (6 bases). Trimming pared 5 bases from V and 5 bases from J, leaving 16 bases between. The CDR3 contains 15 residues. Germline lookup yields CDR1 KGHSH and CDR2 LQKENI.

The chain recombines TRBV9 with TRBJ2-7; no firm D call. The CDR3 is 13 amino acids. Trimming stripped 0 bases from V and 1 base from J, with 5 bases between. Germline V gene sequence: CDR1 SGDLS, CDR2 YYNGEE. The CDR3 here is CASSVGLSYEQYF. CDR3 nucleotides: TGTGCCAGCAGCGTAGGTCTATCCTACGAGCAGTACTTC.

The CDR3 DNA is TGTGCCAGCTCACCTGGACAGCCAAACTCTGGAAACACCATATATTTT. Its protein is CASSPGQPNSGNTIYF. The rearrangement uses TRBV18 and TRBJ1-3; D is perhaps TRBD1 (6 bases). The CDR3 covers 16 residues. Germline CDR1 is KGHSH and CDR2 is LQKENI. The ends were cut back, 3 bases at V and 0 bases at J, with 12 bases in the middle.

The rearrangement joins TRBV4-1 to TRBJ1-5, with D possibly being TRBD1 (5 bases). The CDR3 sequence is 16 residues long. V lost 2 bases and J 7 bases, leaving 18 bases between the germline ends. The germline gives CDR1 MGHRA, CDR2 YSYEKL. The CDR3: CASSQYQGNSIQPQHF. CDR3 nucleotides: TGCGCCAGCAGCCAATACCAGGGTAATTCGATACAGCCCCAGCATTTT.

This clone has more than one count but fewer than ten. V gene TRBV5-5 combines with J gene TRBJ1-5, with D hard to call. The CDR3 sequence is 15 residues long. Germline loops: CDR1 SGHKS, CDR2 YYEKEE (reference sequence). V dropped 0 bases and J dropped 0 bases, with 7 bases sitting between them. CDR3 sequence (DNA): TGTGCCAGCAGCTTGGCTCCAGATAGCAATCAGCCCCAGCATTTT. As protein: CASSLAPDSNQPQHF.

The gene calls are TRBV6-2 or TRBV6-3 and TRBJ1-1; D may be TRBD1 (6 bases). Trimming left V 5 bases short and J 10 bases short, with 14 bases between. The CDR3 loop spans 12 amino acids. CDR1 is MNHEY and CDR2 is SVGEGT in the germline V gene. The CDR3 region has the DNA TGTGCCAGCAGTACGCAGGGGACGGGAGCTTTCTTT. Protein: CASSTQGTGAFF.

The CDR3 bases are TGTGCCAGCAGCCAAGATTTTGGCAGGGGTGACGAGCAGTACTTC. It specifies CASSQDFGRGDEQYF. The chain employs TRBV4-2 and TRBJ2-7; possibly TRBD1 for D (6 bases). Germline V gene sequence: CDR1 LGHNA, CDR2 YNFKEQ. V lost 0 bases to trimming and J lost 5 bases, with 14 bases between them. This CDR3 has 15 amino acids.